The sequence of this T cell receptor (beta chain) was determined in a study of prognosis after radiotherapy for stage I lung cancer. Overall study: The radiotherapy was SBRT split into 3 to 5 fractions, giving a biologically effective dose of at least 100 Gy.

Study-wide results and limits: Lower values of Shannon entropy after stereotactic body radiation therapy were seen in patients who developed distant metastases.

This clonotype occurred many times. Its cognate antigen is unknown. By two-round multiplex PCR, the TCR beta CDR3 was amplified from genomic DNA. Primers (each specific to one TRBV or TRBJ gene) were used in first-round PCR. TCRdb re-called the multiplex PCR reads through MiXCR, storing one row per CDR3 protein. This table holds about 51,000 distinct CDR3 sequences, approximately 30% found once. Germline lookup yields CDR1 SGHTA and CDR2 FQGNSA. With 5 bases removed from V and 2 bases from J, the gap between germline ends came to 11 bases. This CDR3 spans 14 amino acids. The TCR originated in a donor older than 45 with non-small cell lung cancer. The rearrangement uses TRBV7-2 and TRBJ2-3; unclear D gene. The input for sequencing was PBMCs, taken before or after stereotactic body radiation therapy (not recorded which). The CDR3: CASSRRQLTDTQYF. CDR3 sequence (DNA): TGTGCCAGCAGCCGACGACAACTCACAGATACGCAGTATTTT. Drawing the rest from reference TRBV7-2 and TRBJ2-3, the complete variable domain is GAGVSQSPSNKVTEKGKDVELRCDPISGHTALYWYRQSLGQGLEFLIYFQGNSAPDKSGLPSDRFSAERTGGSVSTLTIQRTQQEDSAVYLCASSRRQLTDTQYFGPGTRLTVL.